This T cell receptor beta chain appears in the sequencing data of a study of blood T cells in healthy people across ages. Alongside a J-beta primer mix, a sample-barcoded 5' primer served in a second PCR lasting about 7 to 11 cycles. TCRdb analysed the 5' RACE reads with MiXCR anew, one entry per CDR3 protein. The sample holds about 2 million distinct CDR3 sequences, roughly 50% seen once. This CDR3 contains 14 residues. The V end was cut by 5 bases, the J end by 8 bases, with 19 bases between. Per the germline V gene, CDR1 is DFQATT and CDR2 is SNEGSKA (reference sequence). This receptor was taken from a woman aged 40 to 50 in good health. The chain uses TRBV20-1 and TRBJ2-1, with D tentatively TRBD1 (5 bases). The sequencing sample was made of blood. As DNA, the CDR3 is TGCAGTGCTGGTCTAGGGGCTTACATCGATGAGCAGTTCTTC. Encoded protein: CSAGLGAYIDEQFF.